This T cell receptor beta chain was identified during a study of cytomegalovirus exposure and HLA in healthy donors. The overall study: In a later analysis, it was reported that the 90 to 150 validation repertoires had been produced on the same platform as the roughly 610 repertoires belonging to the first cohort. Whole-study results and caveats: In vitro experiments confirmed that a few CMV-associated chains were specific for CMV antigens. Published work reported that the classifier diagnosed cytomegalovirus status with high specificity and sensitivity.

It was the roughly 130-subject validation cohort, separate from the approximately 700-subject first cohort, to which the donors belonged. The germline V gene encodes CDR1 KGHSH and CDR2 LQKENI. The CDR3 is 13 residues long. The V segment lost 3 bases and the J segment 6 bases; nucleotides outside the gene matches: 1. Clones were read by immunoSEQ multiplex PCR, and TCRdb kept only the in-frame ones, dropping some. The profile shows 130,000 to 150,000 clones, about 90% of them singletons. On this clone itself: Its matching antigen is unknown.

Sample: PBMCs. The sequence was obtained from a woman younger than 35 in good health and CMV-seropositive. This rearrangement joins TRBV18 to TRBJ2-2, with 7 bases identical to TRBD1. CDR3 in amino acids: CASSPDRAGELFF. The CDR3 coding sequence is TGTGCCAGCTCACCTGACAGGGCCGGGGAGCTGTTTTTT.